Reported below is one TCR beta chain. Its specificity is unknown. The data were obtained in a study of T cell responses to AZD1222 COVID-19 vaccine. General study points: Among those given AZD1222, only six were seropositive at baseline. Vaccine-associated CD4 TCRs ranged over spike, dominating at 160-218 and 743-854.

CDR3 length: 20 residues. J lost 5 bases, V lost 5 bases, and 23 bases had no gene match. Germline loops: CDR1 LNHDA, CDR2 SQIVND (reference sequence). Sequencing used immunoSEQ multiplex PCR; TCRdb keeps in-frame clones, though not all of them. This sample has 140,000 or so clones, with around 83% found just once. This sample comprised peripheral blood, obtained 28 days after the second AZD1222 dose. The sequence was collected from an adult who received the AZD1222 COVID-19 vaccine. This chain uses TRBV19 with TRBJ2-3, with 9 nucleotides matching TRBD1. The CDR3 bases are TGTGCCAGTAGTGGTTCCCCAGGACAGGGGTCTGCCACACTCAGAGATACGCAGTATTTT. This codes for CASSGSPGQGSATLRDTQYF. The full variable domain, its missing parts supplied by reference TRBV19 and TRBJ2-3, is DGGITQSPKYLFRKEGQNVTLSCEQNLNHDAMYWYRQDPGQGLRLIYYSQIVNDFQKGDIAEGYSVSREKKESFPLTVTSAQKNPTAFYLCASSGSPGQGSATLRDTQYFGPGTRLTVL.